These T cell receptor beta chains were read from a single sample in a study of beta chain features in type 1 diabetes. The repertoire was sequenced with immunoSEQ multiplex PCR; TCRdb's copy has only in-frame clones and lacks some. The repertoire holds a few hundred thousand clones, with around a fifth as singletons. What was sequenced was naive CD4+ T cells from blood. All receptors come from a young woman in good health. Each CDR3 is given with its conserved first and last residue. Fields, in order: D gene, V gene, CDR3 protein. A D gene is named only where the DNA matches it firmly.

>NA|TRBV7-2
CASSPNRGGYNEQFF
>TRBD1|TRBV13
CASSPRDRYYGYTF
>TRBD1|TRBV11-2
CASCPRDRQAGANVLTF
>NA|TRBV10-3
CAISGDRLAGELFF
>TRBD2|TRBV5-4
CASSSRSGANEQYF
>TRBD1|TRBV20-1
CSARKGQEFSF
>TRBD2|TRBV19
CASRRSGASGRSNEQFF
>NA|TRBV18
CASSPPVKRETQYF
>NA|TRBV9
CASSGGPLTDTQYF
>NA|TRBV7-3
CASSRGRTQYF
>NA|TRBV11-1
CASRGGVGTDTQYF
>NA|TRBV5-5
CASSRTSTGELFF
>NA|TRBV5-1
CASSLEIASGTQYF
>NA|TRBV11-2
CASSRKGLGRQGTEAFF
>NA|TRBV2
CASSEGRVPQHF
>NA|TRBV15
CATSRDRPRVDEKLFF
>NA|TRBV19
CASSRGYMNTEAFF
>NA|TRBV5-1
CASSLGHGANVLTF
>NA|TRBV11-3
CASSSRGNEQFF
>NA|TRBV2
CASIEAGHSTDTQYF
>TRBD2|TRBV29-1
CSAKVGLGDSYEQYF
>NA|TRBV30
CAWRPQLYAETQYF
>TRBD1|TRBV18
CASSQGQGTYEQYF
>NA|TRBV7-9
CASSLGTVNYGYTF
>NA|TRBV6-5
CASRASTDTQYF
>TRBD1|TRBV25-1
CATARTGNYGYTF
>NA|TRBV9
CASSPGLSGETQYF